Listed below are T cell receptor beta chains from one sample, sequenced in a study of cytomegalovirus exposure and HLA in healthy donors. Libraries were prepared by immunoSEQ multiplex PCR; TCRdb keeps only in-frame clonotypes and omits some of them. The table records about 170,000 clones, roughly 60% of them present only once. Material for sequencing was PBMCs. These receptors all stem from a man in his forties in good health and CMV-seronegative. Each CDR3 is given with its conserved first and last residue. Each record gives: J gene, V gene, CDR3 length, D gene, clone size, CDR3 protein, CDR3 DNA. The D gene is left open where the match is weak. The size of a clone is reported for some rows only, either as once, few or many, or as a class for expanded clones.

J: TRBJ1-5; V: TRBV6-5; length: 15; D: TRBD1; size: -; CDR3: CASRRDRVANQPQHF; DNA: TGTGCCAGCAGACGCGACAGGGTGGCAAATCAGCCCCAGCATTTT
J: TRBJ1-1; V: TRBV6-5; length: 13; D: -; size: -; CDR3: CASFPGLGAEAFF; DNA: TGTGCCAGCTTTCCGGGACTCGGTGCTGAAGCTTTCTTT
J: TRBJ2-2; V: TRBV7-3; length: 14; D: TRBD2; size: -; CDR3: CASSISGSTGELFF; DNA: TGTGCCAGCAGCATTAGCGGGAGCACCGGGGAGCTGTTTTTT
J: TRBJ2-3; V: TRBV4-3; length: 16; D: -; size: -; CDR3: CASSPSLGAGTDTQYF; DNA: TGCGCCAGCAGCCCCAGTCTGGGTGCGGGCACAGATACGCAGTATTTT
J: TRBJ2-3; V: TRBV7-2; length: 14; D: -; size: -; CDR3: CASSLSPRTDTQYF; DNA: TGTGCCAGCAGCTTATCGCCGCGAACAGATACGCAGTATTTT
J: TRBJ1-4; V: TRBV11-2; length: 14; D: -; size: -; CDR3: CASRAGGHGEKLFF; DNA: TGTGCCAGCCGCGCCGGGGGTCATGGCGAAAAACTGTTTTTT
J: TRBJ1-1; V: TRBV4-1; length: 14; D: -; size: -; CDR3: CASSTPLRLTEAFF; DNA: TGCGCCAGCAGCACCCCCCTCCGACTGACGGAAGCTTTCTTT
J: TRBJ1-2; V: TRBV10-3; length: 13; D: -; size: -; CDR3: CAISEQGNYGYTF; DNA: TGTGCCATCAGTGAGCAGGGTAACTATGGCTACACCTTC
J: TRBJ2-3; V: TRBV5-6; length: 13; D: TRBD1; size: -; CDR3: CASSSGTGFTQYF; DNA: TGTGCCAGCAGCTCCGGGACAGGGTTTACGCAGTATTTT
J: TRBJ2-7; V: TRBV2; length: 15; D: -; size: -; CDR3: CASSESQGSSYEQYF; DNA: TGTGCCAGCAGTGAAAGCCAGGGTTCCTCCTACGAGCAGTACTTC
J: TRBJ2-1; V: TRBV27; length: 14; D: -; size: -; CDR3: CASSPLGGPNEQFF; DNA: TGTGCCAGCAGTCCACTCGGCGGCCCCAATGAGCAGTTCTTC
J: TRBJ1-3; V: TRBV15; length: 16; D: TRBD1; size: -; CDR3: CATSPHSRDRVNTIYF; DNA: TGTGCCACCAGCCCACACTCTCGGGACAGGGTAAACACCATATATTTT
J: TRBJ1-1; V: TRBV30; length: 15; D: -; size: -; CDR3: CAWRIVRGSLTEAFF; DNA: TGTGCCTGGCGGATAGTTAGGGGGTCGTTAACTGAAGCTTTCTTT
J: TRBJ1-1; V: TRBV9; length: 14; D: -; size: -; CDR3: CASSPTAVGTEAFF; DNA: TGTGCCAGCAGCCCGACGGCGGTCGGGACTGAAGCTTTCTTT
J: TRBJ1-1; V: TRBV7-2; length: 13; D: -; size: -; CDR3: CASSRPLTREAFF; DNA: TGTGCCAGCAGCCGGCCCCTGACGAGGGAAGCTTTCTTT
J: TRBJ1-1; V: TRBV7-2; length: 13; D: -; size: -; CDR3: CASSLSGDTEAFF; DNA: TGTGCCAGCAGTCTCTCCGGGGACACCGAAGCTTTCTTT
J: TRBJ1-5; V: TRBV28; length: 14; D: -; size: -; CDR3: CASGGGGSNQPQHF; DNA: TGTGCCAGCGGGGGAGGAGGGAGCAATCAGCCCCAGCATTTT
J: TRBJ1-5; V: TRBV7-9; length: 16; D: TRBD1; size: -; CDR3: CSSSLAVRDRNQPQHF; DNA: TGTTCCAGCAGCTTAGCGGTCCGGGACAGAAATCAGCCCCAGCATTTT
J: TRBJ2-1; V: TRBV9; length: 16; D: -; size: once; CDR3: CASSVALGSSYNEQFF; DNA: TGTGCCAGCAGCGTAGCGCTAGGGAGCTCCTACAATGAGCAGTTCTTC
J: TRBJ2-7; V: TRBV6-5; length: 15; D: TRBD1; size: -; CDR3: CASRRPGQGSREQYF; DNA: TGTGCCAGCAGACGTCCGGGACAGGGGAGTCGAGAGCAGTACTTC
J: TRBJ1-5; V: TRBV7-9; length: 16; D: TRBD1; size: -; CDR3: CASSFEQGGGNQPQHF; DNA: TGTGCCAGCAGCTTTGAACAGGGGGGGGGCAATCAGCCCCAGCATTTT
J: TRBJ2-3; V: TRBV7-8; length: 17; D: TRBD2; size: once; CDR3: CASATRRVAGATDTQYF; DNA: TGTGCCAGCGCCACAAGGAGGGTAGCGGGAGCGACAGATACGCAGTATTTT
J: TRBJ2-1; V: TRBV14; length: 18; D: TRBD2; size: -; CDR3: CASSHVFGTSGRKNEQFF; DNA: TGTGCCAGCAGCCACGTATTCGGGACTAGCGGGAGGAAGAATGAGCAGTTCTTC
J: TRBJ2-5; V: TRBV7-3; length: 13; D: -; size: -; CDR3: CASSRGYQETQYF; DNA: TGTGCCAGCAGTCGGGGGTACCAAGAGACCCAGTACTTC
J: TRBJ2-7; V: TRBV12-2; length: 15; D: -; size: -; CDR3: CASRKETGEDYEQYF; DNA: TGTGCAAGTCGCAAAGAGACAGGGGAAGACTACGAGCAGTACTTC
J: TRBJ2-3; V: TRBV5-1; length: 14; D: -; size: -; CDR3: CASSLGRQTDTQYF; DNA: TGCGCCAGCAGCTTGGGGCGGCAAACAGATACGCAGTATTTT